This TCR beta chain was profiled in a study of cytomegalovirus exposure and HLA in healthy donors. The CDR3 has 14 residues. Germline V gene sequence: CDR1 SEHNR, CDR2 FQNEAQ (reference sequence). V was pared by 2 bases and J by 8 bases, with 15 bases between. Regarding the study as a whole: In a later analysis, most CMV-associated TCR beta chains appeared HLA-restricted. Indistinguishable V segments such as TRBV6-2 and TRBV6-3 were excluded.

PCR amplification relied on 60 Vbeta primers (plus 13 Jbeta primers). The protocol was immunoSEQ multiplex PCR, while the TCRdb copy is restricted to in-frame clones and leaves out a portion. The sample holds about 250,000 clones; 78% are singletons and the top ten take under 0.6%. About this clone: Its antigen is not known.

The sequenced material came from PBMCs. The V gene is TRBV7-9, the J gene TRBJ1-2; possible D gene TRBD1, 5 bases. The receptor's source is a boy aged 10-17 years in good health and CMV-seronegative. The CDR3 coding sequence is TGTGCCAGCAGCTTACCAGGGAACCCTGGGGGCTACACCTTC. Translation: CASSLPGNPGGYTF.